The following is a T cell receptor beta chain sequence with its context. This sample is drawn from a study of OX40 agonist ivuxolimab in advanced cancers. Measured with immunoSEQ multiplex PCR; TCRdb has only the in-frame clones, and not every one. The table includes some 60,000 clones, 84% detected once. The starting material was CD4+ or CD8+ T cells sorted from blood, obtained in a trial of the OX40 agonist ivuxolimab. This clonotype was obtained from an adult with an advanced solid tumor such as melanoma, head and neck, liver or kidney cancer.

CDR3 bases: TGTGCCACCAGCCCCGACGACACGGTTACCGGGGAGCTGTTTTTT. Translation gives CATSPDDTVTGELFF. The chain links TRBV15 to TRBJ2-2; no reliable D call. V was shortened by 5 bases and J by 5 bases, with 15 bases between the two germline ends. Germline V gives CDR1 LNHNV, CDR2 YYDKDF (reference sequence). The CDR3 length is 15 residues.